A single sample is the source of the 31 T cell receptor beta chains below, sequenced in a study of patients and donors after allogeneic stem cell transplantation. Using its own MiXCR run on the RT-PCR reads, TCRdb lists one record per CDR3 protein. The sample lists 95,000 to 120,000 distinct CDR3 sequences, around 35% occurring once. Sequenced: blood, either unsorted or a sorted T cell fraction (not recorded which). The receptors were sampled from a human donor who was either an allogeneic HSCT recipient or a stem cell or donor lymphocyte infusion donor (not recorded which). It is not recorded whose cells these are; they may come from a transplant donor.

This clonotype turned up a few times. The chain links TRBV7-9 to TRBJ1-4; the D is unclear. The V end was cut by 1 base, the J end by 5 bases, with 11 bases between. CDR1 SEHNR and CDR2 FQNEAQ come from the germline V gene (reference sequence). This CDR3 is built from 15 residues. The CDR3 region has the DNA TGTGCCAGCAGCTTAGGGGGAGACGGGAATGAAAAACTGTTTTTT. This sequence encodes CASSLGGDGNEKLFF.

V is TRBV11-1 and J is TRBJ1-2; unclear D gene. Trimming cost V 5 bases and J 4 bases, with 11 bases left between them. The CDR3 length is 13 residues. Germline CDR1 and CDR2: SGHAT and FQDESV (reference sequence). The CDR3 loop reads CASSATVPYGYTF. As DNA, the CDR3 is TGTGCCAGCAGCGCAACAGTACCCTATGGCTACACCTTC. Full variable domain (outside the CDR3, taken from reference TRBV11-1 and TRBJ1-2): EAEVAQSPRYKITEKSQAVAFWCDPISGHATLYWYRQILGQGPELLVQFQDESVVDDSQLPKDRFSAERLKGVDSTLKIQPAELGDSAMYLCASSATVPYGYTFGSGTRLTVV.

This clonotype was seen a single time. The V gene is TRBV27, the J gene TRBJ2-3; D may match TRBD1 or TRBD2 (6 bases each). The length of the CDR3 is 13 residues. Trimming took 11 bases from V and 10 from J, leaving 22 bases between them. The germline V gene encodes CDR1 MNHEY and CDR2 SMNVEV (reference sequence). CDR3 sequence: CASSSVGGGPQYF. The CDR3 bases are TGTGCCTCCTCTTCCGTAGGGGGAGGTCCGCAGTATTTT.

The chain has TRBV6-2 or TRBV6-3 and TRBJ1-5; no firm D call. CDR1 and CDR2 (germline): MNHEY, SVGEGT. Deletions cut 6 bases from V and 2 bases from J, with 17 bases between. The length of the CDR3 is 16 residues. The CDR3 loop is CASRPFGQARNQPQHF. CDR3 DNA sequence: TGTGCCAGCAGACCTTTTGGGCAGGCTCGCAATCAGCCCCAGCATTTT.

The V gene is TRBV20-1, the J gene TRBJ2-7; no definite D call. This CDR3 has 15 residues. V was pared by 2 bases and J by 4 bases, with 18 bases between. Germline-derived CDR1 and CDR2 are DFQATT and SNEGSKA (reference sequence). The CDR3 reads CSARYDGQARYEQYF. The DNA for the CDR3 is TGCAGTGCTAGATACGATGGGCAGGCACGTTACGAGCAGTACTTC.

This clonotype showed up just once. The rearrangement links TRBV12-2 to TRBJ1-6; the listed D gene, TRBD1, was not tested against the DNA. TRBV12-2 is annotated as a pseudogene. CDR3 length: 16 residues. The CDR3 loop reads CASRLDFQGHNSPLHF. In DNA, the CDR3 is TGTGCAAGTCGCTTAGATTTTCAGGGGCACAATTCACCCCTCCACTTT.

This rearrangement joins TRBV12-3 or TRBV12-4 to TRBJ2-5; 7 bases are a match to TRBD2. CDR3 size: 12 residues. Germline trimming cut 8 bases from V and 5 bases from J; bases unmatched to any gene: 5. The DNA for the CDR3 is TGTGCCAGCCTTGGGGGAGGGGAGACCCAGTACTTC. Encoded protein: CASLGGGETQYF.

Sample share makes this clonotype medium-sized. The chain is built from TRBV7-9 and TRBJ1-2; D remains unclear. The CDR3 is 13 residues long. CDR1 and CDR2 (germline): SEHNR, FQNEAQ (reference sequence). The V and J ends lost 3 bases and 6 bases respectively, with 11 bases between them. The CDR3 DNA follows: TGTGCCAGCAGCTTCGAGGGAATGAATGGCTACACCTTC. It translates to CASSFEGMNGYTF.

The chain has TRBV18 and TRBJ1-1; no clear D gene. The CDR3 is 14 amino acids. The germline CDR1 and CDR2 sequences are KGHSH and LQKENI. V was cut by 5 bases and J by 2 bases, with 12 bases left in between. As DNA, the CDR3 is TGTGCCAGCTCAATTACGGGGTCCAACACTGAAGCTTTCTTT. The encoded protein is CASSITGSNTEAFF.

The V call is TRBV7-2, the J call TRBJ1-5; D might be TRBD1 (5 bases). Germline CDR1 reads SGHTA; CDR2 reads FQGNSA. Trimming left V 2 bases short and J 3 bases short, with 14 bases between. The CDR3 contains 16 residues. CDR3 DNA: TGTGCCAGCAGCTTACTGATCCGGGGCTACAATCAGCCCCAGCATTTT. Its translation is CASSLLIRGYNQPQHF. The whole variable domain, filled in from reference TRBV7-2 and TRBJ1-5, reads GAGVSQSPSNKVTEKGKDVELRCDPISGHTALYWYRQSLGQGLEFLIYFQGNSAPDKSGLPSDRFSAERTGGSVSTLTIQRTQQEDSAVYLCASSLLIRGYNQPQHFGDGTRLSIL.

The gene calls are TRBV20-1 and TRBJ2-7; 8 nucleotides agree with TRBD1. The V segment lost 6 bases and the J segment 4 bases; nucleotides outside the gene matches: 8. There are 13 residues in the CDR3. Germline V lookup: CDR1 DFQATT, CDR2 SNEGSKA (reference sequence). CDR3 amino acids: CSAFLQGAYEQYF. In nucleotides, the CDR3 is TGCAGTGCCTTCCTGCAGGGGGCTTACGAGCAGTACTTC.

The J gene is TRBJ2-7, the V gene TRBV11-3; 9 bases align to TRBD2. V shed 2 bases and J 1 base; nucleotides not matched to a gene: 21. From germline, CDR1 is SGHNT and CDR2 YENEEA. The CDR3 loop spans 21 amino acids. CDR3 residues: CASSLTIPPSGRREGSYEQYF. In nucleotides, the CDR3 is TGTGCCAGCAGCTTAACCATCCCCCCCTCTGGTCGGCGGGAGGGGTCCTACGAGCAGTACTTC.

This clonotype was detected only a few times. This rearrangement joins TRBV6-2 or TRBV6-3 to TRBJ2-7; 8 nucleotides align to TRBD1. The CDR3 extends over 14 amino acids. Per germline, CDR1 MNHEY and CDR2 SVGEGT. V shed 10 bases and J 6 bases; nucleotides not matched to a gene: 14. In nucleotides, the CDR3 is TGTGCCACCAACACGGGACAGGTTCTGGGCGAGCAGTACTTC. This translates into CATNTGQVLGEQYF.

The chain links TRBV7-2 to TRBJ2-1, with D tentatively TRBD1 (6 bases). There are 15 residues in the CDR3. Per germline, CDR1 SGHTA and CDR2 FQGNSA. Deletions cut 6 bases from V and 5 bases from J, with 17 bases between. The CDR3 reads CASRPRGQQNNEQFF. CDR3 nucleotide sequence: TGTGCCAGCAGGCCACGAGGACAGCAGAACAATGAGCAGTTCTTC.

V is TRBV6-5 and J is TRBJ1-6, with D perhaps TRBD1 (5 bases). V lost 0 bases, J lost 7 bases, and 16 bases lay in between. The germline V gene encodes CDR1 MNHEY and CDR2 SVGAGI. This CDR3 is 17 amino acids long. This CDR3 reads CASSYSDTRAWNSPLHF. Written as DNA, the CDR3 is TGTGCCAGCAGTTACTCGGACACCCGGGCTTGGAATTCACCCCTCCACTTT.

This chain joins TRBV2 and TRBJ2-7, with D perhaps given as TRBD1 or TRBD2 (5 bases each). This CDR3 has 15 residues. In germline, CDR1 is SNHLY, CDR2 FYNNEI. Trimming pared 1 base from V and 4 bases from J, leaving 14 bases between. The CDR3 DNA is TGTGCCAGCAGTGAAGGGGGGTCCGGGCGGTACGAGCAGTACTTC. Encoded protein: CASSEGGSGRYEQYF. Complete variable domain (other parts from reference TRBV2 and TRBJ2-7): EPEVTQTPSHQVTQMGQEVILRCVPISNHLYFYWYRQILGQKVEFLVSFYNNEISEKSEIFDDQFSVERPDGSNFTLKIRSTKLEDSAMYFCASSEGGSGRYEQYFGPGTRLTVT.

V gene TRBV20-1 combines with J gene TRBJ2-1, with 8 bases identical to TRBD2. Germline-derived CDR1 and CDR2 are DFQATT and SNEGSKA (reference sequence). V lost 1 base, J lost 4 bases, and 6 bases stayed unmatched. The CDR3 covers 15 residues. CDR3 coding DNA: TGCAGTGCTAGAGTAGGGGCTAGCGGGTACAATGAGCAGTTCTTC. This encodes CSARVGASGYNEQFF.

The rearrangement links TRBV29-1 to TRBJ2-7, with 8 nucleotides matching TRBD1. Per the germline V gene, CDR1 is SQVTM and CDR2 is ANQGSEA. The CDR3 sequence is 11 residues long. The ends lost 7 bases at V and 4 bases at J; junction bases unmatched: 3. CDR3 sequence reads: CSATGEYEQYF. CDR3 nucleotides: TGCAGCGCGACAGGGGAGTACGAGCAGTACTTC.

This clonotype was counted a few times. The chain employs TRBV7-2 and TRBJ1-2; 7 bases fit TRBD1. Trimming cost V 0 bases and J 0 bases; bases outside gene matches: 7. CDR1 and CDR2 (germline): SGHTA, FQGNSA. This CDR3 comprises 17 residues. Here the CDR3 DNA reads TGTGCCAGCAGCTTAGCCGGGACAGCATATACTAACTATGGCTACACCTTC. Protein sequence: CASSLAGTAYTNYGYTF.

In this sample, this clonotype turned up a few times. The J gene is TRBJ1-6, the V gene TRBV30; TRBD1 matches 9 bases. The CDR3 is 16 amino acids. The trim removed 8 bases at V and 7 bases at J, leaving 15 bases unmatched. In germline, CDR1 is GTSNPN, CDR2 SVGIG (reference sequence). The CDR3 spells CAQEDGTGTRNSPLHF. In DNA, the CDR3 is TGTGCCCAAGAAGACGGGACAGGGACTCGAAATTCACCCCTCCACTTT.

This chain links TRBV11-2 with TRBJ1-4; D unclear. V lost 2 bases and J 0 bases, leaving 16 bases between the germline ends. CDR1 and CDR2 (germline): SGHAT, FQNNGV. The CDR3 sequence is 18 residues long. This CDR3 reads CASSLWTLAPATNEKLFF. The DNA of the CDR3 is TGTGCCAGCAGCTTATGGACCTTGGCCCCGGCAACTAATGAAAAACTGTTTTTT.

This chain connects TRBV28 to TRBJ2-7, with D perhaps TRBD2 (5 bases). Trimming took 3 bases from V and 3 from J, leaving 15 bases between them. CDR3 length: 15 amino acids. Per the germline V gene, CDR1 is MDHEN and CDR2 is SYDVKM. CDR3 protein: CASSFLAETDYEQYF. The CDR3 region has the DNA TGTGCCAGCAGTTTTCTAGCCGAGACCGACTACGAGCAGTACTTC.

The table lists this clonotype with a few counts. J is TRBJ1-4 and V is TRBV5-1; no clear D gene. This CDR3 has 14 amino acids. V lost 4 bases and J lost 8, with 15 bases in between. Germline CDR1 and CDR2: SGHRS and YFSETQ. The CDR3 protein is CASSPQAEREKLFF. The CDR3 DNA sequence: TGCGCCAGCAGCCCCCAGGCGGAGCGGGAAAAACTGTTTTTT.

CDR3 sequence: CASSLDSGRASGEQYF. The CDR3 region has the DNA TGCGCCAGCAGCTTGGATAGCGGGAGGGCCTCAGGCGAGCAGTACTTC. V usage is TRBV5-1 and J usage is TRBJ2-7, with TRBD2 matching over 11 bases. Unmatched junction bases numbered 8, after V lost 0 bases and J lost 6 bases. This CDR3 region has 16 residues. Per the germline V gene, CDR1 is SGHRS and CDR2 is YFSETQ.

CDR3 coding DNA: TGTGCCAGCAGTCCCTCCCATGAGCAGTTCTTC. The encoded protein is CASSPSHEQFF. The chain couples TRBV12-3 or TRBV12-4 to TRBJ2-1; D gene unclear. Trimming removed 5 bases at V and 8 bases at J, with 7 bases between. This CDR3 has 11 amino acids.

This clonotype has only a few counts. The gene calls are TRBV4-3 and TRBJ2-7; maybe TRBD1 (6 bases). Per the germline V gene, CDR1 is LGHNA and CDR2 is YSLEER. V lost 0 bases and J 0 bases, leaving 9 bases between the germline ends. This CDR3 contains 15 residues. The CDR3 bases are TGCGCCAGCAGCCAAGATCAGGGGTACTCCTACGAGCAGTACTTC. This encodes CASSQDQGYSYEQYF.

The CDR3 DNA reads TGTGCCTCCCGGGACAGGGGGGCCTTAGAGACCCAGTACTTC. Its translation is CASRDRGALETQYF. The J gene is TRBJ2-5, the V gene TRBV10-3; TRBD1 matches 11 bases. Germline V lookup: CDR1 ENHRY, CDR2 SYGVKD. Germline trimming cut 11 bases from V and 4 bases from J; bases unmatched to any gene: 9. The CDR3 spans 14 residues.

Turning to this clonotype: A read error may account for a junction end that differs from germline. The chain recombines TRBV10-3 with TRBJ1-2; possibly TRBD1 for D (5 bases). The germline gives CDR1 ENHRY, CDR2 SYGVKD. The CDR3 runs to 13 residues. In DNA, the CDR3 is TGTGCCATCAATGAGGGGCCGAGTTATGGCTACACCTTC. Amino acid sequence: CAINEGPSYGYTF.

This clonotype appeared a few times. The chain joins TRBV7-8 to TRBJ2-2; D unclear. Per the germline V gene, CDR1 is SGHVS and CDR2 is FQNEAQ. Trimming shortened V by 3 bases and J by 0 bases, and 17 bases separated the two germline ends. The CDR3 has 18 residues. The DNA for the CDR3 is TGTGCCAGCAGCTTCCGGGTCCCCAAAAGCCCGAACACCGGGGAGCTGTTTTTT. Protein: CASSFRVPKSPNTGELFF.

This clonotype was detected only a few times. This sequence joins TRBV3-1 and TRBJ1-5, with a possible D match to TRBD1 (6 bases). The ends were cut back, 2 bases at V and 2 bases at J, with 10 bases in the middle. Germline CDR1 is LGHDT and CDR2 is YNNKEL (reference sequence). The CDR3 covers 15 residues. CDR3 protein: CASSQSGAGNQPQHF. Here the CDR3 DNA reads TGTGCCAGCAGCCAATCGGGGGCGGGCAATCAGCCCCAGCATTTT.

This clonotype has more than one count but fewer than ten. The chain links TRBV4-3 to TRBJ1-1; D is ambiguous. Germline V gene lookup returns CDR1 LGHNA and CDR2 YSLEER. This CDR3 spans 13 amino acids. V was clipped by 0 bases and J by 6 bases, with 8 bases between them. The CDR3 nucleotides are TGCGCCAGCAGCCAAGACCCGGCCTCTGAAGCTTTCTTT. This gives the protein CASSQDPASEAFF.